One and the same sample provided the 20 T cell receptor beta chains below, sequenced in a study of identical twins. TCRdb reanalysed the 5' RACE reads using MiXCR and keeps one entry per CDR3 protein. The table shows hundreds of thousands of distinct CDR3 sequences, with more than 13% occurring only once. The sequencing sample was made of memory (CD45RO+) T cells sorted from blood. These receptors all stem from a woman between 18 and 29 years old in good health.

V and J are TRBV6-1 and TRBJ2-2, with D maybe TRBD2 (6 bases). The CDR3 runs to 14 residues. CDR1 and CDR2 from the germline V gene are MNHNS and SASEGT. V was clipped by 6 bases and J by 0 bases, with 8 bases between them. As DNA, the CDR3 is TGTGCCAGCAGGCGGGGATCGAACACCGGGGAGCTGTTTTTT. This encodes CASRRGSNTGELFF.

Only a few counts were recorded for this clonotype. V is TRBV7-2 and J is TRBJ1-2, with 7 bases matching TRBD1. V was pared by 2 bases and J by 2 bases, with 2 bases of the junction left unmatched. CDR1 is SGHTA, CDR2 FQGNSA, per germline. CDR3 length: 14 amino acids. The CDR3 protein is CASSLWTGNYGYTF. In DNA, the CDR3 is TGTGCCAGCAGCTTATGGACAGGAAACTATGGCTACACCTTC. Drawing the rest from reference TRBV7-2 and TRBJ1-2, the complete variable domain is GAGVSQSPSNKVTEKGKDVELRCDPISGHTALYWYRQSLGQGLEFLIYFQGNSAPDKSGLPSDRFSAERTGGSVSTLTIQRTQQEDSAVYLCASSLWTGNYGYTFGSGTRLTVV.

This clonotype was counted only a few times. The J gene is TRBJ1-1, the V gene TRBV6-5; D uncertain. The CDR3 is 12 residues long. Trimming left V 5 bases short and J 6 bases short, with 10 bases between. CDR1 and CDR2 (germline): MNHEY, SVGAGI. The CDR3 sequence: CASSAQTAEAFF. The CDR3 coding sequence is TGTGCCAGCAGTGCCCAAACCGCTGAAGCTTTCTTT.

Only a few counts were recorded for this clonotype. J is TRBJ1-6 and V is TRBV7-9; no clear D gene. Trimming stripped 6 bases from V and 7 bases from J, with 16 bases between. In germline, CDR1 is SEHNR, CDR2 FQNEAQ (reference sequence). This CDR3 is built from 15 residues. DNA of the CDR3: TGTGCCAGCAGTCCATACAGCCCGGGGAATTCACCCCTCCACTTT. It is translated as CASSPYSPGNSPLHF.

This clonotype was counted a few times. The V gene is TRBV29-1, the J gene TRBJ2-7, with D maybe TRBD2 (5 bases). Trimming cost V 8 bases and J 5 bases, with 13 bases left between them. Germline loops: CDR1 SQVTM, CDR2 ANQGSEA. This CDR3 comprises 11 residues. CDR3 region: CSTSWRNEQYF. In DNA form, the CDR3 reads TGCAGCACTTCGTGGAGGAACGAGCAGTACTTC.

At least ten counts were recorded for this clonotype. J is TRBJ2-3 and V is TRBV24-1, with D perhaps TRBD1 or TRBD2 (5 bases each). CDR1 is KGHDR and CDR2 is SFDVKD in the germline V gene. Trimming left V 5 bases short and J 3 bases short, with 14 bases between. The CDR3 is made up of 15 amino acids. CDR3 residues: CATSGGSGWTDTQYF. The CDR3 coding sequence is TGTGCCACCAGTGGGGGCTCGGGATGGACAGATACGCAGTATTTT.

The V and J genes are TRBV5-1 and TRBJ2-2; D is ambiguous. The CDR3 sequence is 15 residues long. The germline V gene has CDR1 SGHRS and CDR2 YFSETQ. Trimming cost V 1 base and J 0 bases, with 7 bases left between them. The CDR3 region is CASSLIGPNTGELFF. DNA for the CDR3: TGCGCCAGCAGCTTGATAGGGCCGAACACCGGGGAGCTGTTTTTT.

The sample holds a few counts of this clonotype. This chain connects TRBV9 to TRBJ1-2; TRBD1 is a possible D gene (5 bases). The CDR3 has 15 amino acids. Trimming stripped 0 bases from V and 3 bases from J, with 12 bases between. The germline CDR1 and CDR2 sequences are SGDLS and YYNGEE. The CDR3 sequence is CASSVGRAGHYGYTF. CDR3 bases: TGTGCCAGCAGCGTAGGACGGGCAGGGCACTATGGCTACACCTTC.

V usage is TRBV7-2 and J usage is TRBJ2-3; 7 nucleotides line up with TRBD2. The CDR3 length is 15 residues. Germline V lookup: CDR1 SGHTA, CDR2 FQGNSA. V dropped 3 bases and J dropped 1; count of bases not matched to a gene: 4. The chain's CDR3 is CASSFKAGRTDTQYF. CDR3 DNA: TGTGCCAGCAGCTTTAAAGCGGGACGCACAGATACGCAGTATTTT. The full variable domain, in which reference TRBV7-2 and TRBJ2-3 provide the parts outside the CDR3, is GAGVSQSPSNKVTEKGKDVELRCDPISGHTALYWYRQSLGQGLEFLIYFQGNSAPDKSGLPSDRFSAERTGGSVSTLTIQRTQQEDSAVYLCASSFKAGRTDTQYFGPGTRLTVL.

As DNA, the CDR3 is TGTGCCAGCAGCCAAGGTCACCGGGGGAGGACAAGCACAGATACGCAGTATTTT. Translation gives CASSQGHRGRTSTDTQYF. The J gene is TRBJ2-3, the V gene TRBV3-1, with D possibly TRBD2 on 6 matching bases. This CDR3 is built from 18 residues. Germline CDR1 LGHDT, CDR2 YNNKEL (reference sequence). Trimming took 1 base from V and 0 from J, leaving 17 bases between them.

This clonotype has a count of ten or more. The V gene is TRBV20-1, the J gene TRBJ1-5, with D unclear. Trimming left V 6 bases short and J 4 bases short, with 10 bases between. The CDR3 loop spans 12 amino acids. Germline CDR1 DFQATT, CDR2 SNEGSKA (reference sequence). CDR3: CSATGGNQPQHF. The CDR3 DNA reads as TGCAGTGCAACCGGCGGTAATCAGCCCCAGCATTTT.

The chain links TRBV10-2 to TRBJ2-2; no definite D call. This CDR3 has 13 residues. Germline loops: CDR1 WSHSY, CDR2 SAAADI. V dropped 6 bases and J dropped 6 bases, with 11 bases sitting between them. Here the CDR3 DNA reads TGCGCCAGCAGCGTGGTGGGTGCCGGGGAGCTGTTTTTT. Translating it yields CASSVVGAGELFF.

This clonotype was counted a few times. This rearrangement joins TRBV12-3 or TRBV12-4 to TRBJ2-3, with 7 positions matching TRBD2. The CDR3 is made up of 14 amino acids. V shed 7 bases and J 1 base; nucleotides not matched to a gene: 5. CDR3 sequence: CASNLGGGTDTQYF. In DNA form, the CDR3 reads TGTGCCAGCAACCTGGGGGGGGGCACAGATACGCAGTATTTT.

This clonotype showed up just a few times. The chain couples TRBV9 to TRBJ2-2; a possible D gene is TRBD1 (6 bases). V gave up 2 bases and J gave up 0 bases, with 8 bases separating them. The CDR3 covers 15 residues. Germline V CDR1 and CDR2: SGDLS, YYNGEE. CDR3 sequence: CASSVTGTNTGELFF. The CDR3 coding sequence is TGTGCCAGCAGCGTGACAGGAACGAACACCGGGGAGCTGTTTTTT.

This clonotype was detected only a few times. A much larger clonotype is one base distant, so this may be a read error. This rearrangement joins TRBV12-3 or TRBV12-4 to TRBJ2-2; no definite D call. V lost 10 bases, J lost 5 bases, and 8 bases lay in between. CDR3 length: 11 amino acids. The CDR3 loop is CANKGTGELFF. CDR3 nucleotide sequence: TGTGCCAACAAAGGGACCGGGGAGCTGTTTTTT.

This clonotype came up a few times. The chain carries TRBV6-1 and TRBJ2-1; 9 nucleotides agree with TRBD2. The CDR3 extends over 16 amino acids. Looked up from germline, CDR1 is MNHNS and CDR2 is SASEGT. Unmatched junction bases numbered 7, after V lost 4 bases and J lost 3 bases. The DNA of the CDR3 is TGTGCCAGCAGTGGTTTGACTAGCGGAAACTACAATGAGCAGTTCTTC. This encodes CASSGLTSGNYNEQFF.

The V call is TRBV5-1, the J call TRBJ2-7; 9 bases map to TRBD1. This CDR3 is built from 14 residues. Unmatched junction bases numbered 9, after V lost 7 bases and J lost 4 bases. Germline V gene data show CDR1 as SGHRS and CDR2 as YFSETQ. The CDR3 nucleotides read TGCGCCAGCCGAGCCTGGACAGGGGCTTACGAGCAGTACTTC. Translation: CASRAWTGAYEQYF.

This clonotype was counted many times. The chain couples TRBV7-8 to TRBJ1-5; D might be TRBD1 (5 bases). Germline CDR1 reads SGHVS; CDR2 reads FQNEAQ. Trimming cost V 1 base and J 7 bases, with 17 bases left between them. CDR3 size: 16 residues. As DNA, the CDR3 is TGTGCCAGCAGCTTAGTTGTTAGACAGTCCGGGCAGCCCCAGCATTTT. Amino acids: CASSLVVRQSGQPQHF.

The V gene is TRBV10-3, the J gene TRBJ2-3; 9 nucleotides align to TRBD2. V dropped 8 bases and J dropped 4; count of bases not matched to a gene: 1. The CDR3 is 12 amino acids. Germline CDR1 reads ENHRY; CDR2 reads SYGVKD. The CDR3 coding sequence is TGTGCCATCGGCGGGGGGGCAGATACGCAGTATTTT. Protein: CAIGGGADTQYF.

The chain links TRBV20-1 to TRBJ2-7, with 7 bases fitting TRBD2. The V gene end was trimmed by 6 bases and the J gene end by 5 bases; junction bases not matched to a gene: 13. The CDR3 extends over 14 amino acids. Germline CDR1 DFQATT, CDR2 SNEGSKA (reference sequence). The CDR3 nucleotides read TGCAGTGCGGGTGGGAGGGAGTGGAGGAACGAGCAGTACTTC. Its protein product is CSAGGREWRNEQYF.